This T cell receptor (beta chain) was observed in a study of OX40 agonist ivuxolimab in advanced cancers. Some clones are missing from TCRdb's copy, which holds only in-frame ones; the method was immunoSEQ multiplex PCR. The sample consists of over 55,000 clones, roughly nine tenths of them appearing once. CDR1 is SGHTA, CDR2 FQGNSA, per germline. The CDR3 has 14 amino acids. V shed 5 bases and J shed 4 bases, with 13 bases lying between them. V is TRBV7-2 and J is TRBJ2-3; D unresolved. The sequence came from an adult with an advanced solid tumor such as melanoma, head and neck, liver or kidney cancer. This material consisted of CD4+ or CD8+ T cells sorted from blood, taken in a trial of the OX40 agonist ivuxolimab. The CDR3 sequence is CASSPPAVADTQYF. In DNA form, the CDR3 reads TGTGCCAGCAGCCCCCCCGCGGTGGCAGATACGCAGTATTTT.